Below, 5 T cell receptor beta chains from the same sample are listed, as sequenced in a study of T cells in pancreatic ductal adenocarcinoma. Surgery without prior neoadjuvant therapy was the treatment of the selected pancreatic ductal adenocarcinoma patients. The repertoire was sequenced with immunoSEQ multiplex PCR; TCRdb's copy has only in-frame clones and lacks some. This table holds roughly 17,000 clones, about 90% found once. Sequenced material: PBMCs. The receptors shown here come from a human donor with pancreatic ductal adenocarcinoma.

The chain joins TRBV11-2 to TRBJ1-5; the match to TRBD1 covers 7 bases. This CDR3 region has 16 residues. The junction had 6 bases not matched to a gene; V was cut back by 0 bases and J by 4 bases. Germline CDR1 SGHAT, CDR2 FQNNGV. CDR3 sequence (DNA): TGTGCCAGCAGCTTAGACGGGAGGGACAGAAATCAGCCCCAGCATTTT. Amino acid sequence: CASSLDGRDRNQPQHF. Filled out from reference TRBV11-2 and TRBJ1-5, the complete variable domain reads EAGVAQSPRYKIIEKRQSVAFWCNPISGHATLYWYQQILGQGPKLLIQFQNNGVVDDSQLPKDRFSAERLKGVDSTLKIQPAKLEDSAVYLCASSLDGRDRNQPQHFGDGTRLSIL.

The chain recombines TRBV10-3 with TRBJ1-5; D remains ambiguous. The CDR3 contains 11 residues. From germline, CDR1 is ENHRY and CDR2 SYGVKD. V shed 8 bases and J shed 12 bases, with 14 bases lying between them. The DNA of the CDR3 is TGTGCCATCCGAGTTATTGGTGGCCAGCATTTT. Encoded protein: CAIRVIGGQHF.

This clone was seen just once. V gene TRBV10-1 combines with J gene TRBJ1-1; TRBD1 agrees at 9 bases. V trimming: 3 bases; J trimming: 3 bases; junction bases outside the gene matches: 5. This CDR3 comprises 15 residues. CDR1 is WNHNN, CDR2 SYGVQD, per germline (reference sequence). The CDR3 coding sequence is TGCGCCAGCAGTGACCGGGACAGGGTAGACACTGAAGCTTTCTTT. Amino acid sequence: CASSDRDRVDTEAFF.

This clone has a handful of counts. One junction end does not reproduce the germline sequence, and a read error may be involved. The chain carries TRBV6-5 and TRBJ2-6; 10 bases map to TRBD1. This CDR3 has 15 residues. The germline V gene encodes CDR1 MNHEY and CDR2 SVGAGI. This CDR3 is CASRTTGTGAKVLTF. DNA for the CDR3: TGTGCCAGCAGGACGACCGGGACAGGGGCCAAGGTCCTGACTTTC.

V usage is TRBV5-1 and J usage is TRBJ1-1; D is unclear. The germline V gene has CDR1 SGHRS and CDR2 YFSETQ. V was shortened by 0 bases and J by 6 bases, with 15 bases between the two germline ends. This CDR3 spans 15 amino acids. CDR3 loop: CASSLESRGYAEAFF. CDR3 DNA: TGCGCCAGCAGCTTGGAAAGCCGGGGATATGCTGAAGCTTTCTTT.